This T cell receptor beta chain came from a study of T cell responses to AZD1222 COVID-19 vaccine (dated by TCRdb to the early 2020s). The study in broad terms: TCR sequencing was performed for fewer than 250 trial participants, of whom some 200 were given two doses of AZD1222 and 26 were given two doses of MenACWY control vaccine. Trial participants were enrolled by age into 18-55, 56-69 and 70-plus year subgroups, with roughly 160, 29 and 62 TCR-sequenced participants respectively. Overall study results and their limits: After two AZD1222 doses, spike-specific TCR breadth and depth were significantly higher than at day 0 and than in MenACWY recipients. Vaccine-associated CD4 TCRs spanned the whole spike protein, with dominant responses in regions 160-218 and 743-854. Conclusions about previously exposed vaccinees were limited because only six AZD1222 recipients were SARS-CoV-2 seropositive at baseline. Participants were mostly white British and included more females than males, and it was suggested by the authors that clonal diversity may have been underestimated. Epitopes outside the regions mutated in the B.1.351 and B.1.1.7 variants were reportedly recognized by nearly half of the unique spike-specific TCRs. Because no day 14 peak-response samples were available, the repertoires could be characterized only after the peak T cell response. The 56-69-year group was small, and its depth increase did not reach significance, likely because of low power.

Per the publication, the time point label means: baseline before first vaccination. The treatment or condition label here, explained by the study, means: meningococcal conjugate vaccine given as trial control. Vaccinee samples were obtained from the UK trials COV001 and COV002, which included a single-blind randomized controlled phase 2/3 trial of AZD1222 (ChAdOx1 nCoV-19) in healthy adults. For TCRbeta chain sequencing, PBMC samples were collected from trial participants at day 0 and at day 28 after the second dose. The CDR3 regions of human TCRbeta chains were subjected to immunosequencing. For the original study's pipeline: TCRs in the repertoires were compared against a reference library of SARS-CoV-2-specific TCRs that had been generated with the MIRA antigen-specificity platform. Breadth was defined as the fraction of unique TCRs that were SARS-CoV-2-associated. Depth was defined as the fraction of total T cells that were SARS-CoV-2-associated. Using the MIRA data, each spike-specific TCR was mapped to the spike region that the TCR reacts to and placed in a CD4 or CD8 class. Log10-transformed breadth and depth values were compared by one-way ANOVA with Sidak's multiple comparisons tests. TCRdb stores this immuneACCESS table with in-frame sequences only. Part of the clones is absent; in the studies checked, under half of the shortfall reflects unresolved V genes, and no reason is known for the rest. That table supplies the V and J calls and clone size; D and trimming were determined from the DNA. The sample profile shows around 160,000 clones; over 80% of them were found once. The top ten clones comprise 2.8% of the sample.

V is reduced by 0 bases and J by 5 bases, leaving a spacing of 3 bases between them. There are 11 amino acids in the CDR3, from cysteine to phenylalanine inclusive. Of the read, only the CDR3 DNA is kept; its 33 bases are in frame from base 1. The germline V gene gives CDR1 as SGHTS and CDR2 as YDEGEE. For this clone: The clone's antigen remains unknown. No base quality information exists; no much larger clone differs at one position.

Material: peripheral blood, obtained on day 0 of MenACWY control vaccination. The chain employs TRBV5-8 and TRBJ2-7; the D gene cannot be resolved reliably. The clonotype was recovered from an adult in good health. Here is the DNA: TGTGCCAGCAGCTTGGTCGACGAGCAGTACTTC. Protein translation: CASSLVDEQYF.